A selection of T cell receptor beta chains follows, all from one sample in a study of CD8+ T cells in alopecia areata. This table comes from immunoSEQ multiplex PCR, and its TCRdb copy is limited to in-frame clones, with some not included. Of around 200,000 clones listed, about 53% are singletons. This material consisted of CD8+ T cells sorted from blood, taken at week 24, from a patient treated with tofacitinib. The origin of the receptors is a human donor with alopecia areata. The conserved cysteine and the conserved F or W are not part of the CDR3 here.

TRBV7-2	ASSLAIHEQY
TRBV29-1	SVGDRVNEQY
TRBV29-1	SVESTGGDYGYT
TRBV7-2	AAPGQKNTGELF
TRBV11-2	ASSSHWGDTPYEQY
TRBV27	ASSGTGGEKLF
TRBV28	ASSGEGRMRNQPQH
TRBV5-6	ASSSTGQPQH
TRBV30	AWSFGTEGYT
TRBV9	ASSPSGQGNTEAF
TRBV30	AWSDVGVGTEAF
TRBV29-1	SVTTVTSYEQY
TRBV29-1	SVPASSRDGYT
TRBV5-6	ASSLQGNGYT
TRBV7-9	ASSADDGYT
TRBV13	ASSLGRGSYGYT
TRBV2	ASFQTDSYEQY
TRBV7-9	ASSSRAGPLTYEQY
TRBV15	ATSRADQDSKETQY
TRBV13	ASSLTGGRLDTEAF
TRBV6-1	ASNLASGNYEQY
TRBV28	ASSPNPVSGANVLT
TRBV2	ASSEVVAGREQY
TRBV4-1	ASSHQTGEPLH
TRBV7-3	ASSLTLGGEQF
TRBV11-2	ASSSGWTGGDYGYT
TRBV2	ASRERGGPNSPLH
TRBV27	ASRRQGPINEQF
TRBV13	ASSTGRGTGAF
TRBV27	ASSQQGAITEAF
TRBV5-1	ASREGQGNTGELF
TRBV2	ASAWTEETQY
TRBV6-1	ASSLSTDLGYGYT
TRBV4-3	ASSQGSRATQY
TRBV5-6	ASSLFVFNTEAF
TRBV29-1	SVATPGHSSGANVLT
TRBV9	ASSVSLGQGASETQY
TRBV14	ASSQAYGGAGETQY
TRBV29-1	SGQSGNTIY
TRBV9	ASSVSGQGYEQY
TRBV2	ASTETSSGELF
TRBV5-4	ASSWGTGSYEQY
TRBV2	ASSGWDTEAF
TRBV5-1	ASSTTRGHEQF